The 27 T cell receptor beta chains presented below share a single source sample, sequenced in a study of blood T cell repertoires in COVID-19. The repertoire was sequenced with immunoSEQ multiplex PCR; TCRdb's copy has only in-frame clones and lacks some. Here the sample spans 80,000 to 90,000 clones, 70% to 85% being singletons. Input material: peripheral blood. The source is a man in his 70s with acute or convalescent COVID-19.

The chain uses TRBV7-6 and TRBJ2-5; D may be TRBD1 (5 bases). The CDR3 runs to 14 residues. Germline values: CDR1 SGHVS, CDR2 FNYEAQ. V lost 5 bases and J lost 4, with 14 bases in between. CDR3 DNA: TGTGCCAGCAGCCCCGTCGGACAAGGAGAGACCCAGTACTTC. Residues: CASSPVGQGETQYF.

The chain joins TRBV4-1 to TRBJ2-1; no clear D gene. V was pared by 0 bases and J by 9 bases, with 9 bases between. Germline CDR1 reads MGHRA; CDR2 reads YSYEKL. The CDR3 has 13 amino acids. In nucleotides, the CDR3 is TGCGCCAGCAGCCAAGACCCCGTTCGTGAGCAGTTCTTC. Encoded protein: CASSQDPVREQFF.

The J gene is TRBJ1-2, the V gene TRBV12-3 or TRBV12-4, with TRBD1 as a possible D gene (5 bases). Between the trimmed V and J ends, which lost 7 bases and 3 bases, there was a span of 12 bases. The CDR3 consists of 13 residues. The DNA for the CDR3 is TGTGCCAGCACCCCGGACACCTACTATGGCTACACCTTC. Translated: CASTPDTYYGYTF.

There are a few counts of this clone. The V call is TRBV7-2, the J call TRBJ2-1; possible D gene TRBD1, 5 bases. V lost 0 bases and J 5 bases, leaving 14 bases between the germline ends. Germline values: CDR1 SGHTA, CDR2 FQGNSA. CDR3 length: 16 residues. CDR3 amino acids: CASSLAPGYKDNEQFF. CDR3 coding DNA: TGTGCCAGCAGCTTAGCTCCAGGGTACAAGGACAATGAGCAGTTCTTC.

The V and J genes are TRBV4-2 and TRBJ1-4; D is unclear. Trimming took off 1 base at V and 5 bases at J, with 8 bases between the two ends. Germline CDR1 is LGHNA and CDR2 is YNFKEQ. The CDR3 spans 14 residues. The CDR3: CASSQVTINEKLFF. The CDR3 bases are TGTGCCAGCAGCCAAGTTACAATCAATGAAAAACTGTTTTTT.

The table lists this clone with a few counts. This chain links TRBV15 with TRBJ2-3, with D possibly TRBD2 on 5 matching bases. CDR3 length: 14 residues. The V gene lost 3 bases and the J gene lost 1 base, with 8 bases spanning the gap. The V gene's germline CDR1 is LNHNV and CDR2 YYDKDF (reference sequence). CDR3 protein: CATSRHSGTDTQYF. The CDR3 DNA sequence: TGTGCCACCAGCAGGCATAGCGGCACAGATACGCAGTATTTT.

The J gene is TRBJ1-2, the V gene TRBV18; the match to TRBD1 covers 7 bases. After removal of 0 bases from V and 4 bases from J, the junction contained 5 bases not matched to a gene. The CDR3 runs to 15 residues. Germline V lookup: CDR1 KGHSH, CDR2 LQKENI. This CDR3 is CASSPPTGSGYGYTF. CDR3 nucleotides: TGTGCCAGCTCACCACCGACAGGGTCCGGCTATGGCTACACCTTC.

V usage is TRBV27 and J usage is TRBJ2-3; the match to TRBD1 covers 7 bases. The CDR3 spans 13 residues. CDR1 is MNHEY and CDR2 is SMNVEV in the germline V gene (reference sequence). With 8 bases clipped from V and 5 bases from J, the junction kept 7 bases outside the gene matches. Written as DNA, the CDR3 is TGTGCCAGCTCACAGGGGACGGGAGATACGCAGTATTTT. Amino acids: CASSQGTGDTQYF.

This clone came up a few times. The V call is TRBV29-1, the J call TRBJ1-1; 8 nucleotides align to TRBD1. V was clipped by 4 bases and J by 1 base; unmatched bases: 5. The CDR3 is 14 residues long. Germline V lookup: CDR1 SQVTM, CDR2 ANQGSEA. The CDR3 loop is CSVVRGQWNTEAFF. The CDR3 DNA reads as TGCAGCGTTGTCAGGGGGCAATGGAACACTGAAGCTTTCTTT.

The V and J genes are TRBV3-1 (or the pseudogene TRBV3-2) and TRBJ2-5, with D uncertain. V was cut by 0 bases and J by 7 bases, with 9 bases left in between. CDR1 is LGHDT and CDR2 is YNNKEL in the germline V gene (reference sequence). This CDR3 spans 13 amino acids. CDR3 region: CASSQDVSGTQYF. DNA for the CDR3: TGTGCCAGCAGCCAAGATGTTTCGGGGACCCAGTACTTC.

The genes are TRBV5-1 and TRBJ2-3; 11 bases line up with TRBD2. The CDR3 runs to 14 residues. V trimming: 3 bases; J trimming: 6 bases; junction bases outside the gene matches: 3. Germline CDR1 reads SGHRS; CDR2 reads YFSETQ. This chain's CDR3 is CASSSTSGEDTQYF. The CDR3 nucleotides are TGCGCCAGCAGCTCGACTAGCGGGGAGGATACGCAGTATTTT.

The J gene is TRBJ1-6, the V gene TRBV2; perhaps TRBD1 as D (5 bases). Looked up from germline, CDR1 is SNHLY and CDR2 is FYNNEI. This CDR3 is 14 amino acids long. Trimming cost V 3 bases and J 5 bases, with 8 bases left between them. The CDR3: CASSEARDNSPLHF. The DNA of the CDR3 is TGTGCCAGCAGTGAGGCCAGGGATAATTCACCCCTCCACTTT. Full variable domain (missing parts from reference TRBV2 and TRBJ1-6): EPEVTQTPSHQVTQMGQEVILRCVPISNHLYFYWYRQILGQKVEFLVSFYNNEISEKSEIFDDQFSVERPDGSNFTLKIRSTKLEDSAMYFCASSEARDNSPLHFGNGTRLTVT.

The V call is TRBV9, the J call TRBJ2-1; D might be TRBD2 (6 bases). V lost 0 bases and J lost 0, with 7 bases in between. Germline V gene sequence: CDR1 SGDLS, CDR2 YYNGEE. The length of the CDR3 is 15 residues. The CDR3 DNA follows: TGTGCCAGCAGCGTAGTGGGGGGCTCCTACAATGAGCAGTTCTTC. This sequence encodes CASSVVGGSYNEQFF.

The rearrangement links TRBV10-2 to TRBJ1-4, with 7 bases aligning to TRBD1. V was clipped by 0 bases and J by 8 bases; unmatched bases: 6. The CDR3 is 15 amino acids. Germline CDR1 and CDR2: WSHSY and SAAADI. This CDR3 reads CASSESRGRGEKLFF. The CDR3 DNA is TGCGCCAGCAGTGAGTCAAGGGGGCGAGGGGAAAAACTGTTTTTT.

The V and J genes are TRBV2 and TRBJ2-2, with 11 positions matching TRBD1. Unmatched junction bases numbered 7, after V lost 6 bases and J lost 7 bases. CDR3 size: 15 residues. Per the germline V gene, CDR1 is SNHLY and CDR2 is FYNNEI. The CDR3 DNA sequence: TGTGCCAGCAGGCACGGACAGGGGGCCAGCGGGGAGCTGTTTTTT. Amino acids: CASRHGQGASGELFF.

The CDR3 sequence: CASRLTGTGELFF. CDR3 DNA sequence: TGTGCCAGCCGACTCACAGGGACCGGGGAGCTGTTTTTT. The chain joins TRBV2 to TRBJ2-2; possibly TRBD1 for D (6 bases). Trimming left V 8 bases short and J 5 bases short, with 12 bases between. The germline gives CDR1 SNHLY, CDR2 FYNNEI. The CDR3 contains 13 residues.

The chain employs TRBV28 and TRBJ1-5; D gene unclear. The length of the CDR3 is 15 residues. V lost 6 bases to trimming and J lost 4 bases, with 16 bases between them. Germline V gene sequence: CDR1 MDHEN, CDR2 SYDVKM. The chain's CDR3 is CASSSPGAVNQPQHF. CDR3 bases: TGTGCCAGCAGCTCCCCGGGAGCCGTGAATCAGCCCCAGCATTTT. The full variable domain, with the rest looked up from reference TRBV28 and TRBJ1-5, is DVKVTQSSRYLVKRTGEKVFLECVQDMDHENMFWYRQDPGLGLRLIYFSYDVKMKEKGDIPEGYSVSREKKERFSLILESASTNQTSMYLCASSSPGAVNQPQHFGDGTRLSIL.

J is TRBJ2-1 and V is TRBV6-6, with TRBD1 matching over 7 bases. Germline lookup yields CDR1 MNHNY and CDR2 SVGAGI (reference sequence). V was clipped by 6 bases and J by 3 bases; unmatched bases: 8. The CDR3 consists of 15 residues. The chain's CDR3 is CASSSGQIIYNEQFF. The CDR3 nucleotides read TGTGCCAGCAGCTCGGGACAGATAATCTACAATGAGCAGTTCTTC.

The V gene is TRBV5-5, the J gene TRBJ1-1; tentative D call: TRBD1 (5 bases). Germline CDR1 is SGHKS and CDR2 is YYEKEE (reference sequence). Between the trimmed V and J ends, which lost 0 bases and 0 bases, there was a span of 6 bases. The length of the CDR3 is 14 residues. CDR3 sequence reads: CASSLATVNTEAFF. The CDR3 DNA follows: TGTGCCAGCAGCTTGGCGACAGTGAACACTGAAGCTTTCTTT.

This clone was observed a single time. The V call is TRBV3-1 (or the pseudogene TRBV3-2), the J call TRBJ1-1; D is possibly TRBD1 (5 bases). Germline V gene lookup returns CDR1 LGHDT and CDR2 YNNKEL (reference sequence). V lost 3 bases to trimming and J lost 5 bases, with 10 bases between them. This CDR3 region has 13 residues. The CDR3 DNA reads as TGTGCCAGCAGCCAGAGGGGAGGTACTGAAGCTTTCTTT. Translating it yields CASSQRGGTEAFF.

This clone came up once. The rearrangement uses TRBV5-6 and TRBJ1-2; 8 bases line up with TRBD1. This CDR3 has 15 amino acids. CDR1 and CDR2 (germline): SGHDT, YYEEEE. V lost 1 base and J lost 4; bases outside the gene matches: 6. This chain's CDR3 is CASSLTGQGGYGYTF. The DNA of the CDR3 is TGTGCCAGCAGCTTGACCGGACAGGGTGGCTATGGCTACACCTTC. Complete variable domain (other parts from reference TRBV5-6 and TRBJ1-2): DAGVTQSPTHLIKTRGQQVTLRCSPKSGHDTVSWYQQALGQGPQFIFQYYEEEERQRGNFPDRFSGHQFPNYSSELNVNALLLGDSALYLCASSLTGQGGYGYTFGSGTRLTVV.

The J gene is TRBJ1-5, the V gene TRBV20-1; D is uncertain. Germline CDR1 is DFQATT and CDR2 is SNEGSKA (reference sequence). The V end lost 3 bases, the J end lost 1 base, and 10 bases lay between the germline ends. This CDR3 region has 14 residues. CDR3 nucleotides: TGCAGTGCTAGTGCGGGTTGGAGCAATCAGCCCCAGCATTTT. It codes for CSASAGWSNQPQHF.

The chain uses TRBV6-5 and TRBJ1-1; 12 positions agree with TRBD1. V shed 10 bases and J 0 bases; nucleotides not matched to a gene: 3. There are 14 residues in the CDR3. Germline loops: CDR1 MNHEY, CDR2 SVGAGI. CDR3 in amino acids: CATRDRGLNTEAFF. The CDR3 DNA reads as TGTGCCACCCGGGACAGGGGGCTGAACACTGAAGCTTTCTTT.

The table lists this clone with many counts. This chain joins TRBV19 and TRBJ1-2, with D possibly matching TRBD1 (5 bases). The CDR3 totals 14 residues. V dropped 6 bases and J dropped 4 bases, with 15 bases sitting between them. The germline V gene has CDR1 LNHDA and CDR2 SQIVND (reference sequence). CDR3 sequence reads: CASSHLGLLYGYTF. In DNA form, the CDR3 reads TGTGCCAGTAGCCACCTGGGACTTCTCTATGGCTACACCTTC.

V is TRBV4-1 and J is TRBJ1-5, with 7 bases aligning to TRBD1. CDR3 length: 16 residues. CDR1 and CDR2 from the germline V gene are MGHRA and YSYEKL. With V trimmed by 2 bases and J by 3 bases, 7 bases remained unmatched. CDR3 bases: TGCGCCAGCAGCCAACTCCTCGACAGGGTCAATCAGCCCCAGCATTTT. It translates to CASSQLLDRVNQPQHF.

The rearrangement uses TRBV4-1 and TRBJ1-4, with 8 bases aligning to TRBD1. V shed 4 bases, J shed 6 bases, and the junction held 7 bases outside the gene matches. The length of the CDR3 is 15 residues. Germline V lookup: CDR1 MGHRA, CDR2 YSYEKL. CDR3 in DNA: TGCGCCAGCAGCCGAGAACCGGGACAGGATGAAAAACTGTTTTTT. Encoded protein: CASSREPGQDEKLFF.

V gene TRBV7-2 combines with J gene TRBJ2-1; 7 bases are shared with TRBD2. The CDR3 runs to 15 residues. Germline assignment: CDR1 SGHTA and CDR2 FQGNSA. The J segment lost 0 bases and the V segment lost 5 bases, leaving 4 bases of the junction unmatched. The chain's CDR3 is CASSPGGGSYNEQFF. CDR3 coding DNA: TGTGCCAGCAGCCCTGGGGGGGGCTCCTACAATGAGCAGTTCTTC.